A selection of T cell receptor beta chains follows, all from one sample in a study of graft-versus-host responses after intestinal transplantation. Sequenced by immunoSEQ multiplex PCR; TCRdb stores in-frame clones only, minus some. The repertoire holds roughly 97,000 clones, around 90% seen once, with roughly a sixth in the top ten. The sequencing here drew on PBMCs, taken about 460 days after intestinal transplant. These receptors all stem from a human patient who received an intestinal transplant, so some T cells may come from the graft donor. Each CDR3 is given with its conserved first and last residue. Fields, in order: V gene, D gene, clone size, J gene, CDR3 DNA, CDR3 protein. The D gene is left open where the match is weak. Expanded clones are given a class, and other clones once, few, many or no size at all.

TRBV6-5	NA	NA	TRBJ1-2	TGTGCCAGCAGTTACACCGACCGAAACTATGGCTACACCTTC	CASSYTDRNYGYTF
TRBV5-5	NA	NA	TRBJ2-7	TGTGCCAGCAGCTTGGAACAGGGCACCTACGAGCAGTACTTC	CASSLEQGTYEQYF
TRBV6-1	NA	NA	TRBJ1-1	TGTGCCAGCAGTGAAGGACCGCCTGAAGCTTTCTTT	CASSEGPPEAFF
TRBV5-1	NA	NA	TRBJ1-4	TGCGCCAGCAGCTTGGGCGGCAGCCTCAGTGAAAAACTGTTTTTT	CASSLGGSLSEKLFF
TRBV21-1	NA	NA	TRBJ2-5	TGTGCCAGCAGCCCCCCCCCAGGAGAGACCCAGTACTTC	CASSPPPGETQYF
TRBV6-1	NA	NA	TRBJ1-2	TGTGCCAGCAGGGACATTGGCTTTGATGGCTACACCTTC	CASRDIGFDGYTF
TRBV5-4	NA	few	TRBJ2-3	TGTGCCAGCAGCCCCTGGGGGGCTACAGATACGCAGTATTTT	CASSPWGATDTQYF
TRBV9	NA	NA	TRBJ2-5	TGTGCCAGCAGCATGAGTGAGGAGACCCAGTACTTC	CASSMSEETQYF
TRBV18	NA	NA	TRBJ2-7	TGTGCCAGCTCACCTCCAATGGTCCGGGAAAGGCAGTACTTC	CASSPPMVRERQYF
TRBV28	NA	NA	TRBJ1-2	TGTGCCAGCAGTCCTAATACAGGATTGATCCTTGGCTACACCTTC	CASSPNTGLILGYTF
TRBV27	NA	NA	TRBJ2-7	TGTGCCAGCAGTTTCGGGGGCCCAGGGTCCGAGCAGTACTTC	CASSFGGPGSEQYF
TRBV6-4	TRBD1	NA	TRBJ1-1	TGTGCCAGCAGTGGGGGACAGGGGGCCAACACTGAAGCTTTCTTT	CASSGGQGANTEAFF
TRBV7-3	NA	NA	TRBJ2-3	TGTGCCAGCAGCTCCCCGCTGGGAACAGATACGCAGTATTTT	CASSSPLGTDTQYF
TRBV6-5	TRBD1	few	TRBJ1-3	TGTGCCAGCAGCACCCGGGACAGGGGAAACACCATATATTTT	CASSTRDRGNTIYF
TRBV19	NA	few	TRBJ1-4	TGTGCCAGTAGTAGTCTACTTCCTCGGGGCGAAAAACTGTTTTTT	CASSSLLPRGEKLFF
TRBV11-2	TRBD1	NA	TRBJ1-1	TGTGCCAGCAGGTTAACAGGGGTGAGGACTGAAGCTTTCTTT	CASRLTGVRTEAFF
TRBV7-9	TRBD1	NA	TRBJ1-4	TGTGCCAGCAGCTTAGGCGGGACAGGGAATGAAAAACTGTTTTTT	CASSLGGTGNEKLFF
TRBV19	NA	NA	TRBJ1-6	TGTGCCAGTAGTTGGCCGGGGGCCGGATCACCCCTCCACTTT	CASSWPGAGSPLHF
TRBV27	NA	few	TRBJ1-6	TGTGCCAGCAGTCCCCCGACCAGGCTATATTCACCCCTCCACTTT	CASSPPTRLYSPLHF
TRBV6-5	NA	NA	TRBJ2-2	TGTGCCAGCAGTTACATGGTCAACGCGGACGGGGAGCTGTTTTTT	CASSYMVNADGELFF
TRBV13	NA	once	TRBJ2-7	TGTGCCAGCAGCCCAAGGGAACAGGCCTACGAGCAGTACTTC	CASSPREQAYEQYF
TRBV7-2	NA	NA	TRBJ1-6	TGTGCCAGCAGCTCCGAATTGAGGGGGGCGGATAATTCACCCCTCCACTTT	CASSSELRGADNSPLHF
TRBV6-6	NA	once	TRBJ1-6	TGTGCCAGCAGTTACGCGAGACGGTATAATTCACCCCTCCACTTT	CASSYARRYNSPLHF
TRBV27	NA	NA	TRBJ1-2	TGTGCCAGCAGTTTGGGACCTGGGGGTGGCTACACCTTC	CASSLGPGGGYTF
TRBV27	NA	NA	TRBJ1-1	TGTGCCAGCAGTTTATGGGGGAGGGGAAGCACTGAAGCTTTCTTT	CASSLWGRGSTEAFF
TRBV10-3	TRBD2	NA	TRBJ2-7	TGTGCCATCAGTGAGCCGCTAGCGGGGTGGGTCGAGCAGTACTTC	CAISEPLAGWVEQYF
TRBV5-1	TRBD1	NA	TRBJ2-7	TGCGCCAGCAGCCTGCTGGGACAGGGTTACGAGCAGTACTTC	CASSLLGQGYEQYF
TRBV27	NA	NA	TRBJ1-1	TGTGCCAGCAGCTCCCCCGGGCGGGGTACTGAAGCTTTCTTT	CASSSPGRGTEAFF
TRBV6-4	NA	once	TRBJ2-1	TGTGCCAGCAGTGACTCGTACGGTCCGAATGAGCAGTTCTTC	CASSDSYGPNEQFF
TRBV27	NA	NA	TRBJ1-5	TGTGCCAGCAGTCCAACCACCCTAACACGCAATCAGCCCCAGCATTTT	CASSPTTLTRNQPQHF
TRBV6-5	NA	NA	TRBJ1-2	TGTGCCAGCAGTTACTCGATAGGGATGGTATATGGCTACACCTTC	CASSYSIGMVYGYTF
TRBV9	TRBD1	NA	TRBJ2-1	TGTGCCAGCAGCGTAGCCCCAGGGGGAGACAATGAGCAGTTCTTC	CASSVAPGGDNEQFF
TRBV6-1	NA	NA	TRBJ1-1	TGTGCCAGCAGCGGGACCCTGAACACTGAAGCTTTCTTT	CASSGTLNTEAFF
TRBV5-6	NA	NA	TRBJ2-2	TGTGCCAGCAGCTTGGCCGGAGGGGTCGGGGAGCTGTTTTTT	CASSLAGGVGELFF
TRBV10-1	TRBD1	NA	TRBJ2-7	TGCGCCAGCAGTGTACGACAGGGTCCCTACGAGCAGTACTTC	CASSVRQGPYEQYF
TRBV10-3	TRBD1	NA	TRBJ2-1	TGTGCCTTTTCCGGGACAGGGCTGGGGGGCTCCTACAATGAGCAGTTCTTC	CAFSGTGLGGSYNEQFF
TRBV18	NA	NA	TRBJ1-6	TGTGCCAGCTCACCTCAGACGGGGGGTTTTGGTAATTCACCCCTCCACTTT	CASSPQTGGFGNSPLHF
TRBV9	NA	NA	TRBJ2-3	TGTGCCAGCAGCGTGGGAGAAGATACGCAGTATTTT	CASSVGEDTQYF
TRBV2	NA	once	TRBJ1-1	TGTGCCAGCAGAAGGAACACTGAAGCTTTCTTT	CASRRNTEAFF
TRBV9	TRBD1	NA	TRBJ2-7	TGTGCCAGCAGCGTGACCGGGACAGCCTACGAGCAGTACTTC	CASSVTGTAYEQYF
TRBV16	NA	once	TRBJ2-7	TGTGCCAGCAGCCCTGGGGGGAACTACGAGCAGTACTTC	CASSPGGNYEQYF
TRBV19	TRBD1	NA	TRBJ1-2	TGTGCCAGCCAAGACAGGGCTCAGTTCTATGGCTACACCTTC	CASQDRAQFYGYTF
TRBV6-5	TRBD2	NA	TRBJ2-3	TGTGCCAGCAGACCTAGCGGGGGGGCCGGGGATACGCAGTATTTT	CASRPSGGAGDTQYF
TRBV11-2	TRBD1	NA	TRBJ1-2	TGTGCCAGCAGCTTGGGGGACAGGGGCAGGGGCAAATATGGCTACACCTTC	CASSLGDRGRGKYGYTF
TRBV10-3	NA	NA	TRBJ1-2	TGTGCCGTCGGACAGAACTATGGCTACACCTTC	CAVGQNYGYTF
TRBV25-1	NA	NA	TRBJ2-7	TGTGCCAGCCGCTTCGGCTACGAGCAGTACTTC	CASRFGYEQYF
TRBV6-5	NA	NA	TRBJ1-1	TGTGCCAGCAGTTACTCAGGGGGCACTGAAGCTTTCTTT	CASSYSGGTEAFF
TRBV5-1	TRBD1	NA	TRBJ2-7	TGCGCCAGCAGCGGACAGGGGGCCTACGAGCAGTACTTC	CASSGQGAYEQYF
TRBV6-1	NA	NA	TRBJ1-1	TGTGCCAGCAGTACAGGGAACACTGAAGCTTTCTTT	CASSTGNTEAFF
TRBV6-1	NA	NA	TRBJ2-4	TGTGCCAGCAGGGACAGCAAAAACATTCAGTACTTC	CASRDSKNIQYF
TRBV10-2	NA	NA	TRBJ1-2	TGCGCCAGCAGTGAAGGGGGGAGGGGCTACACCTTC	CASSEGGRGYTF